This T cell receptor beta chain was recovered during a study of long-term antiretroviral therapy in people with HIV. Study as a whole: The 2015 recommendation for immediate ART came about a decade after the earliest samples. General study results and limits: It was observed that HIV repertoires exhibited narrower CDR3 length ranges than controls.

For this clone: Its antigen is unknown.

CDR3 length equals 16 residues. CDR1 is MDHEN and CDR2 is SYDVKM in the germline V gene. The J segment lost 2 bases and the V segment lost 6 bases, leaving 9 bases of the junction unmatched. For each donor, at least one pre-ART and at least two post-ART PBMC samples were available. They ran version v3.0 of the immunoSEQ assay at survey level. The target of sequencing was 40,000-50,000 T-cell genomes per sample. Generated by immunoSEQ multiplex PCR, the TCRdb table keeps only in-frame clones and is missing some. This sample has 20,000 to 30,000 clones, with about 86% found just once. The chain employs TRBV28 and TRBJ2-1, with 8 bases aligning to TRBD1. The TCR was taken from a woman in her late teens or twenties with HIV. The input for sequencing was unsorted PBMCs, taken at the start of antiretroviral therapy, before treatment. The CDR3, as DNA: TGTGCCAGCAGGCTTTTTCCGGGACAGGCCTACAATGAGCAGTTCTTC. This codes for CASRLFPGQAYNEQFF. Filled out from reference TRBV28 and TRBJ2-1, the complete variable domain reads DVKVTQSSRYLVKRTGEKVFLECVQDMDHENMFWYRQDPGLGLRLIYFSYDVKMKEKGDIPEGYSVSREKKERFSLILESASTNQTSMYLCASRLFPGQAYNEQFFGPGTRLTVL.